Sequencing of this T cell receptor beta chain was carried out in a study of blood T cell repertoires in COVID-19. This clone was detected once. Measured with immunoSEQ multiplex PCR; TCRdb has only the in-frame clones, and not every one. The table shows 250,000 or so clones, with 80% to 90% occurring only once. Recovered participants had two consecutive negative NP/OP PCR tests, healthcare professional clearance, or symptom resolution. This sequence originates from a man aged 35 to 55 who had recovered from COVID-19. Sequenced material: PBMCs or T cells enriched from blood (not recorded which).

This chain's CDR3 is CASSPSGTTISYEQYF. CDR3 DNA: TGTGCCAGCTCACCATCAGGAACGACCATCTCCTACGAGCAGTACTTC. V usage is TRBV18 and J usage is TRBJ2-7; no firm D call. The CDR3 has 16 residues. V lost 2 bases, J lost 0 bases, and 14 bases lay in between. Per germline, CDR1 KGHSH and CDR2 LQKENI.